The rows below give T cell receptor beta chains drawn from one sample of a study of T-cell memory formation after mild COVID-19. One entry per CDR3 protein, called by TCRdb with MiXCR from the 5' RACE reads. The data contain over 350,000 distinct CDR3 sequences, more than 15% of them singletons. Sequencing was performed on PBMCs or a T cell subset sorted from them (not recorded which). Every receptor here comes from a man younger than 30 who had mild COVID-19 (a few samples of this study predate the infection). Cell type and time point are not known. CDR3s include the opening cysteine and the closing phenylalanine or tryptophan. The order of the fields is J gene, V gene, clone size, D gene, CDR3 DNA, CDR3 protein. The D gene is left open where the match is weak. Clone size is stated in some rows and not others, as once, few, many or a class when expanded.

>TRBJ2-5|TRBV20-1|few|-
TGCAGTGCTAGAGTTAATCAGAGGATCCAGTACTTC
CSARVNQRIQYF
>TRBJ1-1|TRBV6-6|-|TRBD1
TGTGCCAGCAGGACGGACAGGGCGAACACTGAAGCTTTCTTT
CASRTDRANTEAFF
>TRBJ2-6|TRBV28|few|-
TGTGCCAGCAGTTTTCGGGGCACGGGGGCCAACGTCCTGACTTTC
CASSFRGTGANVLTF
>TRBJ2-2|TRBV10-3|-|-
TGTGCCATCACGGGGGGCGCGAACACCGGGGAGCTGTTTTTT
CAITGGANTGELFF
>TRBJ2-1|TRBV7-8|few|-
TGTGCCAGCACCCTTGGGGGGATCCATGAGCAGTTCTTC
CASTLGGIHEQFF
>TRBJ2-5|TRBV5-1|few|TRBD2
TGCGCCAGCAGCTCTCTGGTGGCTAGCGGGGCAGAGACCCAGTACTTC
CASSSLVASGAETQYF
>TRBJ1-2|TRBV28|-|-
TGTGCCAGCGGCGGCTTTAACTATGGCTACACCTTC
CASGGFNYGYTF
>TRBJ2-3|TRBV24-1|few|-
TGTGCCACACAAACCCCGGCCCTCACAGATACGCAGTATTTT
CATQTPALTDTQYF
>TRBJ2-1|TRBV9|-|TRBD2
TGTGCCAGCAGCGTAGGTCTAGCGGGGGGATACAATGAGCAGTTCTTC
CASSVGLAGGYNEQFF
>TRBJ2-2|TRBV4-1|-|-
TGCGCCACAAAGGGTGCGGGGGAGCTGTTTTTT
CATKGAGELFF
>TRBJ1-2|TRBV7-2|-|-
TGTGCCAGCAGCCTTCAGGCGCTGGGTGGCTACACCTTC
CASSLQALGGYTF
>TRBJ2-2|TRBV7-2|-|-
TGTGCCAGCAGCCTGGTATTGGGGGCCGGGGAGCTGTTTTTT
CASSLVLGAGELFF
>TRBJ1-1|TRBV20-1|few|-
TGCAGTGCTCTTGAGGGGGGGACTGAAGCTTTCTTT
CSALEGGTEAFF
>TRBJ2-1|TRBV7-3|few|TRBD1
TGTGCCAGCAGCTTGGGGACAGGGGGCTTTATAGATGAGCAGTTCTTC
CASSLGTGGFIDEQFF
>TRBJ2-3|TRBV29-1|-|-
TGCAGCGGAGAGATAGATACGCAGTATTTT
CSGEIDTQYF
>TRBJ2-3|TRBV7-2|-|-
TGTGCCAGCAGCTTAGTGGGGGGGCCGGGAGATACGCAGTATTTT
CASSLVGGPGDTQYF
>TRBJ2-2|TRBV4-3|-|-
TGCGCCAGCAGCCAAGATGAGAGCCTTCCGGGAGATGGGGAGCTGTTTTTT
CASSQDESLPGDGELFF
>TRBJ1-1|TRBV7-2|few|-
TGTGCCAGCAGTTGGGGAGGGCTGGCGAACACTGAAGCTTTCTTT
CASSWGGLANTEAFF
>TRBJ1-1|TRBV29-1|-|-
TGCAGCGTTGCAGGCACTGAAGCTTTCTTT
CSVAGTEAFF
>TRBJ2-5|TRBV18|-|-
TGTGCCAGCTCACCAAGCGAGGGAGGTTCAGAGACCCAGTACTTC
CASSPSEGGSETQYF
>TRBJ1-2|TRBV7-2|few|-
TGTGCCAGCAGCCCCAGTGCCACCCTCGGGGGCTATGGCTACACCTTC
CASSPSATLGGYGYTF
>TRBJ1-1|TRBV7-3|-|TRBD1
TGTGCCAGCAGCCACCTGGGGACAGGTCAGAACACTGAAGCTTTCTTT
CASSHLGTGQNTEAFF
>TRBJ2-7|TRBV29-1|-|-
TGCAGCGTGGCGTCAGGGTTAGGTCGGGAGCAGTACTTC
CSVASGLGREQYF
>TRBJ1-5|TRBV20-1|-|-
TGCAGTGCCGGAGGCGGGGTCAATCAGCCCCAGCATTTT
CSAGGGVNQPQHF
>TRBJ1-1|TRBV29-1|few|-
TGCAGCGTGCCTGGTGGGGGGCGAGCTTTCTTT
CSVPGGGRAFF
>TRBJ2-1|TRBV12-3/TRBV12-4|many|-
TGTGCCAGCAGTTTAGTGTCCCTGCAGTTCTTC
CASSLVSLQFF
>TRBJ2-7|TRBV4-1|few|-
TGCGCCAGCAGCCTCGGACAGCTCAACTCCTACGAGCAGTACTTC
CASSLGQLNSYEQYF
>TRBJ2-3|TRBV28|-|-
TGTGCCAGCAGTTCACCGGGGGCAAACACAGATACGCAGTATTTT
CASSSPGANTDTQYF
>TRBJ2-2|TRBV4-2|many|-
TGTGCCAGCAGCCAGAGTGGCAGCGGGGAGCTGTTTTTT
CASSQSGSGELFF
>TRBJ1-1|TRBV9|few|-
TGTGCCAGCAGCGTAGATGTGGGCCTCATCGGCACTGAAGCTTTCTTT
CASSVDVGLIGTEAFF
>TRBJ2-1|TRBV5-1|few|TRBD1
TGCGCCAGCAGCATCCCGACAGGGGGCCAGGGAGTGAGCTCCTACAATGAGCAGTTCTTC
CASSIPTGGQGVSSYNEQFF
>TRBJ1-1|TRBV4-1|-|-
TGCGCCAGCAGCCAAGGCCCCCGGATTGGGGTAAACACTGAAGCTTTCTTT
CASSQGPRIGVNTEAFF
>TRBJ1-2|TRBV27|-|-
TGTGCCAGCAGTTTCTCGACCTTGTCGGGCTACACCTTC
CASSFSTLSGYTF